This T cell receptor beta chain was found in a study of vaccination effects on CD4 cells after COVID-19. After expansion with viral peptide pools in the ViraFEST assay, antigen-specific CD4+ T cells were sequenced. Once cultured for about 9 days, the cells underwent separation to obtain CD4+ T cells. Cultures had half their medium replaced with IL-2 medium on days 3 and 7. Measured with immunoSEQ multiplex PCR; TCRdb has only the in-frame clones, and not every one. This table holds around 79,000 clones, around four fifths found once. As concerns this clone: Its antigen is unknown.

Broader study findings: Vaccine-induced clones in healthy vaccinees cross-reacted with common cold coronaviruses in only 1 of 255 cases.

With 3 bases removed from V and 3 bases from J, the gap between germline ends came to 11 bases. The CDR3 is 14 residues long. Germline V gene sequence: CDR1 LNHDA, CDR2 SQIVND (reference sequence). This receptor was taken from a human donor who received a COVID-19 vaccine. This material consisted of CD4+ T cells from PBMCs cultured with HCoV-229E spike peptides, taken before COVID-19 vaccination. V gene TRBV19 combines with J gene TRBJ1-1; D is possibly TRBD1 (6 bases). The CDR3 protein is CASSIGRGYTEAFF. CDR3 coding DNA: TGTGCCAGTAGTATCGGCAGGGGATACACTGAAGCTTTCTTT.